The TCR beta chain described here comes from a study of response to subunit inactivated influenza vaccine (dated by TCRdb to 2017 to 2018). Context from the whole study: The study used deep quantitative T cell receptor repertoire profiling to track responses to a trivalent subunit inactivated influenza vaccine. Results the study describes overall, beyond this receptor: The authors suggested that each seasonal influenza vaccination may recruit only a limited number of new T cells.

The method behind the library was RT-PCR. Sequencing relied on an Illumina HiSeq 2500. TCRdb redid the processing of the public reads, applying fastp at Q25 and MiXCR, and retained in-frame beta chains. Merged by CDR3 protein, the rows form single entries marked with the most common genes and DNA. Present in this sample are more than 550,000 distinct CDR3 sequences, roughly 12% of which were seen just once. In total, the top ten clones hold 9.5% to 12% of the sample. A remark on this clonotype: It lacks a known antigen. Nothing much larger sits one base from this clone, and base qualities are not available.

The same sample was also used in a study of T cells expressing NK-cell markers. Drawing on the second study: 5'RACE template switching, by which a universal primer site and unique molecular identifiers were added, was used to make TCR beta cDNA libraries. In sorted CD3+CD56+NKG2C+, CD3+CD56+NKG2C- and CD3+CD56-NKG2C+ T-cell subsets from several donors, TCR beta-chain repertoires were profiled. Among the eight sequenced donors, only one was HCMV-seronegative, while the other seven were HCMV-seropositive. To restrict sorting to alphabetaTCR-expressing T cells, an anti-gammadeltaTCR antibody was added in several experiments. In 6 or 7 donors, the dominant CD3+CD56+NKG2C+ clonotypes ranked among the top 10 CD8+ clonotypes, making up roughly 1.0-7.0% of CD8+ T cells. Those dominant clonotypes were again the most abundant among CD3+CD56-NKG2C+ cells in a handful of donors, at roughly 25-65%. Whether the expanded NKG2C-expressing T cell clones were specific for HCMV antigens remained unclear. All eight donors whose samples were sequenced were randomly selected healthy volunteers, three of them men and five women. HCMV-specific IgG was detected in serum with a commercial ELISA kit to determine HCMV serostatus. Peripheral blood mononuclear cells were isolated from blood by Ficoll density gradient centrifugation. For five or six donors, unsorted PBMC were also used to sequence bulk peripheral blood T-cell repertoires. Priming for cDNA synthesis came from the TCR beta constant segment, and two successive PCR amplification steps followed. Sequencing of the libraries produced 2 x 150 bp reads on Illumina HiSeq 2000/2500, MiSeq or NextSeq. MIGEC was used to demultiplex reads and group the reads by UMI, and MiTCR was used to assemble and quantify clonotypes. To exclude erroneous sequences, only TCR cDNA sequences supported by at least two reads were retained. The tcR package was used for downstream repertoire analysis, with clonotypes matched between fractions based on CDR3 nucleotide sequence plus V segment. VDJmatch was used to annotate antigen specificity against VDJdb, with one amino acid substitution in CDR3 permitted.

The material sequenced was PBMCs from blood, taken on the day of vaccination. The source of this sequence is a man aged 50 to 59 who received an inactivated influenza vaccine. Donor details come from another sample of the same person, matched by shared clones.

The nucleotide sequence is TGTGCCAGCTCACCACAGGGTGTAGCATCTCATTCCTCCTACGAGCAGTACTTC. Its translation reads: CASSPQGVASHSSYEQYF. The receptor chain draws on TRBV18 and TRBJ2-7; no confident D gene assignment can be made. As encoded in the germline V gene, CDR1 is KGHSH while CDR2 is LQKENI. The CDR3 sequence holds 18 residues, the cysteine and phenylalanine included. Kept here is only the CDR3 DNA, which spans 54 bases and is read in frame from base 1. Trimming at the junction amounts to 1 base on V and 0 bases on J, and the germline ends lie 19 bases apart. Extended through the reference TRBV18 and TRBJ2-7 proteins, this CDR3 yields the full variable domain: NAGVMQNPRHLVRRRGQEARLRCSPMKGHSHVYWYRQLPEEGLKFMVYLQKENIIDESGMPKERFSAEFPKEGPSILRIQQVVRGDSAAYFCASSPQGVASHSSYEQYFGPGTRLTVT.